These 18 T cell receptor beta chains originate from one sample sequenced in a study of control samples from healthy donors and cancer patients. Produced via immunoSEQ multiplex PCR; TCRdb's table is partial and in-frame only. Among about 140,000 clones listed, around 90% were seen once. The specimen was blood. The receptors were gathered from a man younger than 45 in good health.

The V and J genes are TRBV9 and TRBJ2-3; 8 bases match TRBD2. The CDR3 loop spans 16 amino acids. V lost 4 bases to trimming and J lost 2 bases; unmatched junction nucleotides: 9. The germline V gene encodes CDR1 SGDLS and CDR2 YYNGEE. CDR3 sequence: CASSRSGGGSTDTQYF. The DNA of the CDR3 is TGTGCCAGCAGCCGTTCTGGCGGGGGGTCCACAGATACGCAGTATTTT.

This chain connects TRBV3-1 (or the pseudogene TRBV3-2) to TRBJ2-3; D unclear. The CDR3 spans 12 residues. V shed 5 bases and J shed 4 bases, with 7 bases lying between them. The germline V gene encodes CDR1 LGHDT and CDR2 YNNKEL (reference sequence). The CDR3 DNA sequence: TGTGCCAGCAGCGGGGTATCAGATACGCAGTATTTT. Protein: CASSGVSDTQYF.

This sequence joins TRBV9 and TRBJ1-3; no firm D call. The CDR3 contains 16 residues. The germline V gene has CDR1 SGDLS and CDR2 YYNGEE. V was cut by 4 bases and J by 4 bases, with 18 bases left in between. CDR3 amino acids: CASSPPYTNAGNTIYF. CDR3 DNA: TGTGCCAGCAGCCCACCCTACACCAATGCGGGAAACACCATATATTTT. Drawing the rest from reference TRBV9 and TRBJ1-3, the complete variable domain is DSGVTQTPKHLITATGQRVTLRCSPRSGDLSVYWYQQSLDQGLQFLIQYYNGEERAKGNILERFSAQQFPDLHSELNLSSLELGDSALYFCASSPPYTNAGNTIYFGEGSWLTVV.

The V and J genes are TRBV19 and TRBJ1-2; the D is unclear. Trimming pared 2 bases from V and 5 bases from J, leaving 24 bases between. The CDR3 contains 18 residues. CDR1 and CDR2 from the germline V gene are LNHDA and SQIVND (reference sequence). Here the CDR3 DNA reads TGTGCCAGTAGTATAATTCTATATTCGGAGACGATTGGTTATGGCTACACCTTC. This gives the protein CASSIILYSETIGYGYTF.

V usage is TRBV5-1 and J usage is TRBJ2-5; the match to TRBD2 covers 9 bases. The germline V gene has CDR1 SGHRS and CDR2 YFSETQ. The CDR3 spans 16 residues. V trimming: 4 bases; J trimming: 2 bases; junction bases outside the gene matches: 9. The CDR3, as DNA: TGCGCCAGCAGCAAAGGGCCAGCGGGGGGTCAAGAGACCCAGTACTTC. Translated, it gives CASSKGPAGGQETQYF.

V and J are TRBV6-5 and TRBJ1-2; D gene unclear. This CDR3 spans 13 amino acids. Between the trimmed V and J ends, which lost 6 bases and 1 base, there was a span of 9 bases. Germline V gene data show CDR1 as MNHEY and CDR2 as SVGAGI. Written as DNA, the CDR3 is TGTGCCAGCAGGGAGACGGTTAACTATGGCTACACCTTC. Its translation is CASRETVNYGYTF.

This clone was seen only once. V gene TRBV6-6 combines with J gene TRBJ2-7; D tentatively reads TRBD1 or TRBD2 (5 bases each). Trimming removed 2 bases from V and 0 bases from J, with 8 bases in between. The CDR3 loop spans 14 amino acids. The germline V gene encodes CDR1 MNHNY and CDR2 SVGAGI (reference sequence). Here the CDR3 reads CASSYRDASYEQYF. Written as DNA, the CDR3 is TGTGCCAGCAGTTACCGGGACGCCTCCTACGAGCAGTACTTC.

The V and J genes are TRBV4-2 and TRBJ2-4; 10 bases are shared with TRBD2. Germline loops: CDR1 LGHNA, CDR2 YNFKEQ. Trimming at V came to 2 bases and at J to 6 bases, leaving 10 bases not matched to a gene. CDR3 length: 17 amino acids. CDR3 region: CASSQNLAGAWGNIQYF. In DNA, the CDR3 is TGTGCCAGCAGCCAAAATCTAGCGGGAGCATGGGGAAACATTCAGTACTTC.

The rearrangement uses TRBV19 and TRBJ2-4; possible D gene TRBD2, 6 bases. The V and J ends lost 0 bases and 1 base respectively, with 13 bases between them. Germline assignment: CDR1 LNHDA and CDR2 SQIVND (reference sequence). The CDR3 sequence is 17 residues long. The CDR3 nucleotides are TGTGCCAGTAGTATAGATTTTGGGGGGAGGGCCAAAAACATTCAGTACTTC. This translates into CASSIDFGGRAKNIQYF.

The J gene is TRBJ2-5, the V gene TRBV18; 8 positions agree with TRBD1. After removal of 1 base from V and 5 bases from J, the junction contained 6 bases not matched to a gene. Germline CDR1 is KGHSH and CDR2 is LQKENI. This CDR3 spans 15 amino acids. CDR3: CASSPLAGGLETQYF. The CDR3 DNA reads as TGTGCCAGCTCACCACTGGCAGGGGGCTTGGAGACCCAGTACTTC.

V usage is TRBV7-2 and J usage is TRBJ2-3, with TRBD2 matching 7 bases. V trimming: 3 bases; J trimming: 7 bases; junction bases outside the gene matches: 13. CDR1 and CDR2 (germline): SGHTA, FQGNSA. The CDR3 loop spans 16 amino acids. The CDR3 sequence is CASSFGGIGSPNTQYF. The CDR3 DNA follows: TGTGCCAGCAGCTTCGGGGGGATCGGGAGCCCCAATACGCAGTATTTT.

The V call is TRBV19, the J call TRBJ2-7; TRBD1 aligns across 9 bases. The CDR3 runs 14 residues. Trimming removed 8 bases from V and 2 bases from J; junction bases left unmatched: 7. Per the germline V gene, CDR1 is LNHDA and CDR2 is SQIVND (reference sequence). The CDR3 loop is CASSSGTGTYEQYF. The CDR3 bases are TGTGCCAGTTCCTCCGGGACAGGGACCTACGAGCAGTACTTC. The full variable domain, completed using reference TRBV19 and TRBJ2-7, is DGGITQSPKYLFRKEGQNVTLSCEQNLNHDAMYWYRQDPGQGLRLIYYSQIVNDFQKGDIAEGYSVSREKKESFPLTVTSAQKNPTAFYLCASSSGTGTYEQYFGPGTRLTVT.

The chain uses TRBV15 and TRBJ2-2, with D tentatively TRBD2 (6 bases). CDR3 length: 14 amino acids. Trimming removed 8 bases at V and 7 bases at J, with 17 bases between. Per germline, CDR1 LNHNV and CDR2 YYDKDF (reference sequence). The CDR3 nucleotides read TGTGCCACCCGGGACTCCGTTCGGGGCGGGGAGCTGTTTTTT. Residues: CATRDSVRGGELFF. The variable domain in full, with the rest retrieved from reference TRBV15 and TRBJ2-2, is DAMVIQNPRYQVTQFGKPVTLSCSQTLNHNVMYWYQQKSSQAPKLLFHYYDKDFNNEADTPDNFQSRRPNTSFCFLDIRSPGLGDTAMYLCATRDSVRGGELFFGEGSRLTVL.

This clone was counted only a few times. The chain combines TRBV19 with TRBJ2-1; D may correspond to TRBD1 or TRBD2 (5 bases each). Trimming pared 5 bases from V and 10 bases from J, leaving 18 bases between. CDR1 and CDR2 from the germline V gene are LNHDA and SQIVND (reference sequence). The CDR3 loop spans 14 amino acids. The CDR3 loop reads CASSPARRGREQFF. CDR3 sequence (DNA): TGTGCCAGTAGTCCGGCTAGACGGGGACGGGAGCAGTTCTTC. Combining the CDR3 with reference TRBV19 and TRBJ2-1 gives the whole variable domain DGGITQSPKYLFRKEGQNVTLSCEQNLNHDAMYWYRQDPGQGLRLIYYSQIVNDFQKGDIAEGYSVSREKKESFPLTVTSAQKNPTAFYLCASSPARRGREQFFGPGTRLTVL.

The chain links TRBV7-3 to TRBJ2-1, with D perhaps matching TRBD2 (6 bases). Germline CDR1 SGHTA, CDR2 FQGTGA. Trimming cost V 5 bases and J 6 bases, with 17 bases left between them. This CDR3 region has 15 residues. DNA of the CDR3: TGTGCCAGCAGCCCCTCAGTAGGAGGGTCCAATGAGCAGTTCTTC. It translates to CASSPSVGGSNEQFF.

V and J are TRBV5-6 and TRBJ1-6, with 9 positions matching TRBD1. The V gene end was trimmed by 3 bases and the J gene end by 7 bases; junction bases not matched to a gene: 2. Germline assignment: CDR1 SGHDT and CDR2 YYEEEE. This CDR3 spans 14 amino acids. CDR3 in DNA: TGTGCCAGCAGCTCCGGGACAGGGAATTCACCCCTCCACTTT. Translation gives CASSSGTGNSPLHF.

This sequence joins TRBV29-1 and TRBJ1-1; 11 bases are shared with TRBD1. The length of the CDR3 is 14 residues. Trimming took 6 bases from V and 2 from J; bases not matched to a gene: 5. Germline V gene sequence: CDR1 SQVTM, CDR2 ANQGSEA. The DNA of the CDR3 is TGCAGCGTAGGAGGGACAGGGGGAAACACTGAAGCTTTCTTT. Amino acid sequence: CSVGGTGGNTEAFF. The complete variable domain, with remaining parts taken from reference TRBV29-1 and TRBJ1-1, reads SAVISQKPSRDICQRGTSLTIQCQVDSQVTMMFWYRQQPGQSLTLIATANQGSEATYESGFVIDKFPISRPNLTFSTLTVSNMSPEDSSIYLCSVGGTGGNTEAFFGQGTRLTVV.

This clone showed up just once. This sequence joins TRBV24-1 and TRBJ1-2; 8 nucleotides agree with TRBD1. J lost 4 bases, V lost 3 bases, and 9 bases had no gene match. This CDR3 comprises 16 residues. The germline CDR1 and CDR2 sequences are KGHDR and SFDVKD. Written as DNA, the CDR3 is TGTGCCACCAGTGATCGTATCCCTGGACAGGGCTATGGCTACACCTTC. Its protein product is CATSDRIPGQGYGYTF.